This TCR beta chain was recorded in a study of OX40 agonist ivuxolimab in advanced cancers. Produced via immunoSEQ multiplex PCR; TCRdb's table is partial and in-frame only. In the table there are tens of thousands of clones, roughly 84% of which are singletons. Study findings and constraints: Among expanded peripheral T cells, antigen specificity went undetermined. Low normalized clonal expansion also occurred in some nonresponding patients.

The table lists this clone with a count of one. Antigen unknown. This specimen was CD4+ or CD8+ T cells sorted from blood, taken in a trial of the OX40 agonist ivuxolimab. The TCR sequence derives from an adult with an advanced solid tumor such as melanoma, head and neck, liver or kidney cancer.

The CDR3 DNA reads TGTGCCAGCAGCTTGACTAGCGGGAGTATAAGTGAGCAGTTCTTC. It encodes CASSLTSGSISEQFF. The chain joins TRBV5-8 to TRBJ2-1; 11 nucleotides match TRBD2. V shed 1 base and J 9 bases; nucleotides not matched to a gene: 6. CDR1 and CDR2 (germline): SGHTS, YDEGEE. This CDR3 region has 15 residues.